This is a list of T cell receptor beta chains from one sample in a study of Ad26.COV2.S vaccination and SARS-CoV-2 variants. Sequenced by immunoSEQ multiplex PCR; TCRdb stores in-frame clones only, minus some. The table has some 250,000 clones, around 89% seen once. Material: peripheral blood, obtained in a trial of Ad26.COV2.S vaccine versus placebo. The source of these receptors is a person aged 18-60 years who received the Ad26.COV2.S COVID-19 vaccine or a placebo. CDR3s include the opening cysteine and the closing phenylalanine or tryptophan. The order of the fields is D gene, J gene, V gene, CDR3 protein, CDR3 DNA. A D gene is named only where the DNA matches it firmly.

NA TRBJ2-7 TRBV27 CASSSGPYEQYF TGTGCCAGCAGTTCCGGTCCCTACGAGCAGTACTTC
TRBD1 TRBJ2-7 TRBV6-2/TRBV6-3 CASSPPGQGSYEQYF TGTGCCAGCAGTCCCCCGGGACAGGGCTCCTACGAGCAGTACTTC
NA TRBJ1-2 TRBV27 CASSYLGGYGYTF TGTGCCAGCAGCTATCTTGGGGGCTATGGCTACACCTTC
TRBD2 TRBJ2-7 TRBV7-8 CASSLGTSGNVYEQYF TGTGCCAGCAGCTTGGGGACTAGCGGAAATGTCTACGAGCAGTACTTC
NA TRBJ1-1 TRBV18 CASSPIQGNTEAFF TGTGCCAGCTCACCCATACAAGGGAACACTGAAGCTTTCTTT
TRBD2 TRBJ2-3 TRBV7-2 CASSPGLAGGGTQYF TGTGCCAGCAGCCCGGGACTAGCGGGGGGAGGAACGCAGTATTTT
NA TRBJ2-4 TRBV6-1 CASSPIRQPNDIQYF TGTGCCAGCAGTCCTATTAGACAGCCAAATGACATTCAGTACTTC
NA TRBJ1-2 TRBV5-6 CASSLTPRADPWGYTF TGTGCCAGCAGCTTGACGCCGAGGGCAGACCCCTGGGGCTACACCTTC
NA TRBJ2-7 TRBV28 CASRKTVGGATYEQYF TGTGCCAGCAGGAAAACCGTGGGGGGGGCAACCTACGAGCAGTACTTC
NA TRBJ1-6 TRBV5-1 CASSLDDYNSPLHF TGCGCCAGCAGCTTGGATGACTATAATTCACCCCTCCACTTT
NA TRBJ2-1 TRBV7-2 CASSLSVSGLQFF TGTGCCAGCAGCTTATCCGTTTCGGGACTGCAGTTCTTC
NA TRBJ1-1 TRBV10-3 CAIAGGANTEAFF TGTGCCATCGCGGGGGGCGCGAACACTGAAGCTTTCTTT